The following is a T cell receptor (beta chain) sequence with its context. The data were obtained in a study of blood T cell repertoires in COVID-19. The repertoire was sequenced with immunoSEQ multiplex PCR; TCRdb's copy has only in-frame clones and lacks some. Of 200,000 or so clones in the sample, roughly four fifths are singletons; the top ten hold about 2.3%. The receptor was isolated from a woman between 55 and 75 years old with acute or convalescent COVID-19. Sequencing input: peripheral blood.

For the CDR3, the DNA is TGTGCCAGCAGTTACTTGACAAGGTCCCCCAAAAGCGAGCAGTACTTC. Encoded protein: CASSYLTRSPKSEQYF. V usage is TRBV6-5 and J usage is TRBJ2-7, with D unresolved. Trimming removed 1 base from V and 6 bases from J, with 19 bases in between. This CDR3 is 16 amino acids long. CDR1 MNHEY and CDR2 SVGAGI come from the germline V gene.